A single TCR beta chain is shown here with its context. Profiled with immunoSEQ multiplex PCR; TCRdb holds only in-frame clones, not every one. The table has about 510,000 clones, around 96% seen once. This CDR3 region has 14 residues. Germline lookup yields CDR1 LNHDA and CDR2 SQIVND (reference sequence). The data stem from a study of shared clonotypes between healthy human individuals. The sample taken for sequencing was naive CD4+ T cells sorted from blood. The subset is: CD45RA+ positively selected. The clonotype originates from a woman aged 25 to 45 in good health. The V and J genes are TRBV19 and TRBJ2-5, with no clear D. The end of the DNA fits TRBJ2-7 better, so the J call may be wrong. CDR3 coding DNA: TGTGCCAGTAGTATAAATGAGGCCCCCTACGAGCAGTACTTC. It encodes CASSINEAPYEQYF.